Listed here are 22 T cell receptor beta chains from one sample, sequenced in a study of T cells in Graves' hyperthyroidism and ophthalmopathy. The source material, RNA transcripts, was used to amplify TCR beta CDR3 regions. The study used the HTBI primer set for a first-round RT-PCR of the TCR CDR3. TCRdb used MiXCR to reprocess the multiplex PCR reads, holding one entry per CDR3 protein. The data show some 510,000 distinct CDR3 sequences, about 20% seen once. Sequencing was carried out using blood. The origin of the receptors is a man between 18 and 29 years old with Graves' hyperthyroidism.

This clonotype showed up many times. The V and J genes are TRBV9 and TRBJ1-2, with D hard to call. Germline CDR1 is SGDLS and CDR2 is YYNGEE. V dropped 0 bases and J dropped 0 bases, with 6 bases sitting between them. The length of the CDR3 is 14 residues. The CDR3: CASSVATTNYGYTF. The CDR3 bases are TGTGCCAGCAGCGTAGCTACAACTAACTATGGCTACACCTTC.

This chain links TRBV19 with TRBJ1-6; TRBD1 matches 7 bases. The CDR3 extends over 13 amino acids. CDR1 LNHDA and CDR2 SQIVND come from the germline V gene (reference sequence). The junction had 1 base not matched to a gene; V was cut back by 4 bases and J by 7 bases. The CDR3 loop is CASSTGGNSPLHF. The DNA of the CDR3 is TGTGCCAGTAGTACAGGGGGGAATTCACCCCTCCACTTT. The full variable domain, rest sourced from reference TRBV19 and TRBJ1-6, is DGGITQSPKYLFRKEGQNVTLSCEQNLNHDAMYWYRQDPGQGLRLIYYSQIVNDFQKGDIAEGYSVSREKKESFPLTVTSAQKNPTAFYLCASSTGGNSPLHFGNGTRLTVT.

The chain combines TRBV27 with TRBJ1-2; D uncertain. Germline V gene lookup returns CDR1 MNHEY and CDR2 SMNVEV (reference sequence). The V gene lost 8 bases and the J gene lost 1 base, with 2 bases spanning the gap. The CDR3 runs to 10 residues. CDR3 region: CASVNYGYTF. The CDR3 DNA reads TGTGCCAGCGTTAACTATGGCTACACCTTC.

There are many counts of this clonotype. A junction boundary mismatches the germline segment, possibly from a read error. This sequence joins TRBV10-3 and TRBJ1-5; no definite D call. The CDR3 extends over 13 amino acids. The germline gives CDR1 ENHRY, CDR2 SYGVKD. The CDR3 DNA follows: TGTGTCATCAGCCCCGCAGCGGATCAGCCCCAGCATTTT. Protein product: CVISPAADQPQHF.

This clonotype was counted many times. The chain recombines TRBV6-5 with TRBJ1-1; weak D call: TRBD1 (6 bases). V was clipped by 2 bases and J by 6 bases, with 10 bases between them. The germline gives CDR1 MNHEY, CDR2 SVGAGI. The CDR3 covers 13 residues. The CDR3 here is CASSYAGHPEAFF. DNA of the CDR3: TGTGCCAGCAGTTACGCGGGACACCCTGAAGCTTTCTTT.

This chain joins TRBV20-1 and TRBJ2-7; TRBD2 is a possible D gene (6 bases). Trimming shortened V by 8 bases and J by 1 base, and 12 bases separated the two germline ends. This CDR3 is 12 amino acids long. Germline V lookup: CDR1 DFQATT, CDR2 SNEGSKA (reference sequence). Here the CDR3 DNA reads TGCAGTCTTAGCGGAGCTTCCTACGAGCAGTACTTC. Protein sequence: CSLSGASYEQYF.

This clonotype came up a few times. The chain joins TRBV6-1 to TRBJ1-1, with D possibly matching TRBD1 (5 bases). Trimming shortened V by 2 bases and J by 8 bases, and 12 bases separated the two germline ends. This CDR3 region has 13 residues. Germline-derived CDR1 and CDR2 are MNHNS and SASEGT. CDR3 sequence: CASSELWTTEAFF. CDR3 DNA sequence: TGTGCCAGCAGTGAATTATGGACAACCGAAGCTTTCTTT.

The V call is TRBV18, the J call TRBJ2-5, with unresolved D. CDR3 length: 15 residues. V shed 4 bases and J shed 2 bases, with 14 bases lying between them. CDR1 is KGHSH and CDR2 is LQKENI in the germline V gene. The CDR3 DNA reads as TGTGCCAGCTCACTCCAAGGCGCGAGACAAGAGACCCAGTACTTC. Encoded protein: CASSLQGARQETQYF.

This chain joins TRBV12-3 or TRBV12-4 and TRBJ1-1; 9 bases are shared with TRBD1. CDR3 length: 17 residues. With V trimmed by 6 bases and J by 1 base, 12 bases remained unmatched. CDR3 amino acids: CASRSLRDRVENTEAFF. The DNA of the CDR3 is TGTGCCAGCAGGTCCCTCCGGGACAGGGTCGAGAACACTGAAGCTTTCTTT.

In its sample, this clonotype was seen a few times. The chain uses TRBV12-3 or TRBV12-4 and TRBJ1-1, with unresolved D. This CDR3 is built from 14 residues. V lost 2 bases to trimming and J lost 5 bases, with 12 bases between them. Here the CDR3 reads CASSLKGLGTEAFF. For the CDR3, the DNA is TGTGCCAGCAGTTTAAAGGGTTTGGGGACTGAAGCTTTCTTT.

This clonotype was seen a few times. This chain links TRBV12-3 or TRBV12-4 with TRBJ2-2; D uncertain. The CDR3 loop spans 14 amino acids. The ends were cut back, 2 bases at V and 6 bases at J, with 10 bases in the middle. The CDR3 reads CASSLYSEAGELFF. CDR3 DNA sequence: TGTGCCAGCAGTTTATATTCCGAAGCCGGGGAGCTGTTTTTT.

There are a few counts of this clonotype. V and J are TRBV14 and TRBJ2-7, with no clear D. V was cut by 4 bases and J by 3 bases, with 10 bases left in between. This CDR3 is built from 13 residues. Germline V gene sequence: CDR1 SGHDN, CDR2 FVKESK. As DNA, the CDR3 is TGTGCCAGCAGCCGTCGGAGATTCTACGAGCAGTACTTC. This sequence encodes CASSRRRFYEQYF.

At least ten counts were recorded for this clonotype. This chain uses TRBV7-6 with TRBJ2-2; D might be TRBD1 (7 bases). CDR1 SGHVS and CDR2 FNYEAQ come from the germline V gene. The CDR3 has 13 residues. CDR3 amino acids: CVVEGARPGELFF. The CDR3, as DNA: TGTGTAGTGGAGGGGGCGCGCCCCGGGGAGCTGTTTTTT.

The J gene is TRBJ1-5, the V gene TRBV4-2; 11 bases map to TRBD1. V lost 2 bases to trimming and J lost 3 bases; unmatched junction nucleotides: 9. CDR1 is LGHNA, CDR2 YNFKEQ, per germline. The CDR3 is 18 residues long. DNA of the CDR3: TGTGCCAGCAGCCAAACCCCGGGACAGGGGGGCCCCAATCAGCCCCAGCATTTT. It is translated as CASSQTPGQGGPNQPQHF.

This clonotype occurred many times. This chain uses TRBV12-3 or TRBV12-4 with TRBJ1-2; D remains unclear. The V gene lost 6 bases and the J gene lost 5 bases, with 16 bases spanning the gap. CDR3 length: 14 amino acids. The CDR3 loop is CASSSPSGPYGYTF. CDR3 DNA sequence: TGTGCCAGCAGCTCCCCCAGCGGACCATATGGCTACACCTTC.

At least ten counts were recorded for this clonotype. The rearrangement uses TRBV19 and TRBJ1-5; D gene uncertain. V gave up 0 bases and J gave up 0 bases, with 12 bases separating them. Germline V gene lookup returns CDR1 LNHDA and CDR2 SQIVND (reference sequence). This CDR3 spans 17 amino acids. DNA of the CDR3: TGTGCCAGTAGTATAGAGGGAGTCTTCTATAGCAATCAGCCCCAGCATTTT. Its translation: CASSIEGVFYSNQPQHF.

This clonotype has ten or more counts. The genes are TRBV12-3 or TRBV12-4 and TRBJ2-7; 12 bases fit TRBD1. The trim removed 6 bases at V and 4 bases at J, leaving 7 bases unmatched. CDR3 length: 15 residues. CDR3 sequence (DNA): TGTGCCAGCAGCCAGGGACAGGGGGCATCTTACGAGCAGTACTTC. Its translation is CASSQGQGASYEQYF.

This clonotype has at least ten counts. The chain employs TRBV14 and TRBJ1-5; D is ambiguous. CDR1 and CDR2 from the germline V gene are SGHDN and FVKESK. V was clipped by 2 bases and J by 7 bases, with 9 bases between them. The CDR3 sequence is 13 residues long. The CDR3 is CASSQFQWQPQHF. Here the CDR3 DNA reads TGTGCCAGCAGCCAATTTCAATGGCAGCCCCAGCATTTT.

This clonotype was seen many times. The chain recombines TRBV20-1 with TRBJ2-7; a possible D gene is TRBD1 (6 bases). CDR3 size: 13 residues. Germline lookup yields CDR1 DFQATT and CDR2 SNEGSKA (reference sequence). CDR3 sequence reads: CSGAGTNSYEQYF. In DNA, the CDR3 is TGCAGCGGGGCCGGGACAAACTCCTACGAGCAGTACTTC.

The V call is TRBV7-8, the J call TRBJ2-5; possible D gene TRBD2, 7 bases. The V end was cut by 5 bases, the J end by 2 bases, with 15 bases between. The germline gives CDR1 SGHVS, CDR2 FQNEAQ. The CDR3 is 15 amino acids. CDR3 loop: CASSPRGGIQETQYF. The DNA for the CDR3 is TGTGCCAGCAGCCCGAGGGGGGGTATACAAGAGACCCAGTACTTC.

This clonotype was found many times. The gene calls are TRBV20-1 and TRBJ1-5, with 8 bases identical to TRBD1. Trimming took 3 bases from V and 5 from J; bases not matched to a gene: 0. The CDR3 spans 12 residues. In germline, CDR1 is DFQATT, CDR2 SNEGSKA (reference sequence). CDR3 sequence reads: CSARTGDQPQHF. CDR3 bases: TGCAGTGCTAGGACAGGGGATCAGCCCCAGCATTTT.

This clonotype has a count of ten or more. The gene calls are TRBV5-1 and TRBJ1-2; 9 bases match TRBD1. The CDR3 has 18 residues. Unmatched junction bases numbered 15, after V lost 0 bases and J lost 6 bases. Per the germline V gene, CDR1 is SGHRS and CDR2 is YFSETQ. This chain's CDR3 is CASSLDPVGQGIIDGYTF. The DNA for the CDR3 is TGCGCCAGCAGCTTGGACCCCGTAGGACAGGGGATCATTGATGGCTACACCTTC.